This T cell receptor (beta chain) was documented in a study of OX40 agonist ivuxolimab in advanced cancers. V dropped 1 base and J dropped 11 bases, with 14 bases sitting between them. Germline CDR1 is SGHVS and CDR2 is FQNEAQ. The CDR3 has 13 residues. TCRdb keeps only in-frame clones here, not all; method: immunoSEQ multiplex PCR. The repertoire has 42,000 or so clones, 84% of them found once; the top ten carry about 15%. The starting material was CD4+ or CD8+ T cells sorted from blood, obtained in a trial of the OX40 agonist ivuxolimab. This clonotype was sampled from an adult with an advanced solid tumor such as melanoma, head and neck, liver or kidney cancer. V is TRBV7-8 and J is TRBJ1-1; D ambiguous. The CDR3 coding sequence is TGTGCCAGCAGCTTAGAGCGGGGTCGATTGGCTTTCTTT. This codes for CASSLERGRLAFF.